The rows below give T cell receptor beta chains drawn from one sample of a study of identical twins. One entry per CDR3 protein results from TCRdb running MiXCR on the 5' RACE reads. This table has approximately 220,000 distinct CDR3 sequences, approximately 6.8% appearing once. These data were also reused for a study on yellow fever vaccine responses in identical twins.

The specimen sequenced was CD8+ T cells sorted from blood. The receptors stem from a woman aged 18-30 years in good health. Both conserved end residues are part of each CDR3. Fields, in order: V gene, CDR3 protein.

>TRBV2
CASRVPPFEKLFF
>TRBV6-1
CASSQDRPSTDTQYF
>TRBV4-1
CASSQDLTQPQHF
>TRBV7-9
CASSLAPGTPNEKLFF
>TRBV28
CASSPSTGVYEQYF
>TRBV29-1
CSVVSGLAAYNEQFF
>TRBV9
CASSASGTSGRTLGNEQFF
>TRBV4-2
CASEGSYGPLGGRTGELFF
>TRBV27
CASSLWSGEELFF
>TRBV29-1
CSVPAGQLEQFF
>TRBV7-8
CASSLAEVDTGELFF
>TRBV12-3/TRBV12-4
CASRREGYQETQYF
>TRBV7-9
CASSLALGSLEAFF
>TRBV7-8
CASSLASSGDNEQFF
>TRBV29-1
CSVEGGDRGTYEQYF
>TRBV4-1
CASSQDPAGTSGTKETQYF
>TRBV28
CASSYRGGQDTQYF